The 3 T cell receptor beta chains listed next were all sequenced from one sample in a study of T cells in Graves' hyperthyroidism and ophthalmopathy. Amplification of TCR beta CDR3 regions was performed using RNA transcripts as template. The primer set for the first-round RT-PCR of the TCR CDR3 was HTBI. TCRdb used MiXCR to reprocess the multiplex PCR reads, holding one entry per CDR3 protein. The repertoire has 500,000 to 650,000 distinct CDR3 sequences, 11% to 15% of them found once; the top ten carry approximately 14%. The source material was blood. The receptors stem from a woman aged 40-49 years with Graves' hyperthyroidism.

The genes are TRBV5-4 and TRBJ1-3, with 7 nucleotides matching TRBD1. The length of the CDR3 is 16 residues. Looked up from germline, CDR1 is SGHNT and CDR2 is YYREEE (reference sequence). V lost 4 bases, J lost 0 bases, and 7 bases stayed unmatched. This chain's CDR3 is CASSRDSATSGNTIYF. CDR3 nucleotide sequence: TGTGCCAGCAGCCGGGACAGCGCAACCTCTGGAAACACCATATATTTT. The variable domain in full, with the rest retrieved from reference TRBV5-4 and TRBJ1-3, is ETGVTQSPTHLIKTRGQQVTLRCSSQSGHNTVSWYQQALGQGPQFIFQYYREEENGRGNFPPRFSGLQFPNYSSELNVNALELDDSALYLCASSRDSATSGNTIYFGEGSWLTVV.

This sequence joins TRBV20-1 and TRBJ1-6; D perhaps matches TRBD1 (5 bases). V was cut by 5 bases and J by 7 bases, with 15 bases left in between. The V gene's germline CDR1 is DFQATT and CDR2 SNEGSKA (reference sequence). This CDR3 is built from 14 residues. The CDR3 nucleotides read TGCAGTGCTCCGCTGGTGAGGGACAATTCACCCCTCCACTTT. Translating gives CSAPLVRDNSPLHF.

This clonotype was detected many times. This chain uses TRBV28 with TRBJ2-7; TRBD2 might be the D (6 bases). The CDR3 length is 17 residues. Between the trimmed V and J ends, which lost 4 bases and 0 bases, there was a span of 19 bases. CDR1 and CDR2 (germline): MDHEN, SYDVKM. CDR3: CASSSGDLGLHSYEQYF. CDR3 sequence (DNA): TGTGCCAGCAGTTCGGGCGACCTGGGACTCCACTCCTACGAGCAGTACTTC.